This T cell receptor (beta chain) was identified in a study of blood T cell repertoires in COVID-19. About the research overall: PBMCs, B-cell-depleted T cells, or T cells were the source of the cDNA or gDNA that made up the material.

Those enrolled in Seattle joined during active infection and were followed longitudinally afterward. Only in-frame clones appear in the TCRdb table, and some are missing; sequencing was by immunoSEQ multiplex PCR. The sample lists more than 300,000 clones; about nine tenths were seen once. The germline V gene encodes CDR1 LGHNT and CDR2 FRNRAP. This CDR3 region has 14 residues. The ends lost 1 base at V and 14 bases at J; junction bases unmatched: 7. The chain links TRBV12-5 to TRBJ2-1; 11 nucleotides line up with TRBD2. The clonotype originates from a woman aged 70-85 years with COVID-19, enrolled during active disease. The sample taken for sequencing was peripheral blood. As DNA, the CDR3 is TGTGCTAGTGGTTTGGGAACTGGACTAGCGGGCGAGTTCTTC. This translates into CASGLGTGLAGEFF. The whole variable domain, remainder taken from reference TRBV12-5 and TRBJ2-1, is DARVTQTPRHKVTEMGQEVTMRCQPILGHNTVFWYRQTMMQGLELLAYFRNRAPLDDSGMPKDRFSAEMPDATLATLKIQPSEPRDSAVYFCASGLGTGLAGEFFGPGTRLTVL.